This T cell receptor beta chain was captured in a study of cytomegalovirus exposure and HLA in healthy donors. Study overall: The study placed around 85% of its approximately 380 genotyped donors in the Caucasian-associated ancestry cluster.

V lost 2 bases and J lost 3, with 17 bases in between. CDR3 length: 17 residues. The V gene's germline CDR1 is MDHEN and CDR2 SYDVKM. Primers for the PCR totalled 60 Vbeta and 13 Jbeta. Measured with immunoSEQ multiplex PCR; TCRdb has only the in-frame clones, and not every one. The sample includes approximately 54,000 clones, approximately 82% of them seen just once. The rearrangement links TRBV28 to TRBJ1-5, with D perhaps TRBD1 (6 bases). Specimen: PBMCs. This sequence was found in a woman under 30 in good health and CMV-seronegative. This CDR3 reads CASSLGGGGKFNQPQHF. CDR3 in DNA: TGTGCCAGCAGTTTAGGAGGGGGGGGGAAATTCAATCAGCCCCAGCATTTT. Full variable domain (missing parts from reference TRBV28 and TRBJ1-5): DVKVTQSSRYLVKRTGEKVFLECVQDMDHENMFWYRQDPGLGLRLIYFSYDVKMKEKGDIPEGYSVSREKKERFSLILESASTNQTSMYLCASSLGGGGKFNQPQHFGDGTRLSIL.